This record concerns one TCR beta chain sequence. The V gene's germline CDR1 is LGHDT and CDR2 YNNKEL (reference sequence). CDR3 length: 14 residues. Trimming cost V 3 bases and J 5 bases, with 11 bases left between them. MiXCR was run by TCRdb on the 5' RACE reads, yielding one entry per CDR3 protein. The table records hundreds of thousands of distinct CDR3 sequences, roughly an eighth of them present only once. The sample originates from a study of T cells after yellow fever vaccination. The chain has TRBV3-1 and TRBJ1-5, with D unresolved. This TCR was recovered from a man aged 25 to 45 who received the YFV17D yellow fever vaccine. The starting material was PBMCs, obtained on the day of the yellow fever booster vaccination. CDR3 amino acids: CASSQVGQHQPQHF. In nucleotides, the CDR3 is TGTGCCAGCAGCCAGGTCGGGCAGCATCAGCCCCAGCATTTT.